Listed below are T cell receptor beta chains from one sample, sequenced in a study of blood T cell repertoires in COVID-19. Produced via immunoSEQ multiplex PCR; TCRdb's table is partial and in-frame only. The sample has roughly 100,000 clones, 81% seen once. Sequenced input: peripheral blood. The receptors originated from a man older than 75 with COVID-19, enrolled during active disease. CDR3s leave out the opening cysteine and the closing phenylalanine or tryptophan.

v_gene	j_gene	CDR3aa
TRBV6-6	TRBJ1-5	ASSSFGQLSNQPQH
TRBV28	TRBJ1-5	ASRGQGVAAPQH
TRBV10-1	TRBJ2-3	ASSDAGTSVTDTQY
TRBV19	TRBJ1-1	ASSIAQGRNTEAF
TRBV5-4	TRBJ2-7	ASSSWTGTNEQY
TRBV27	TRBJ1-1	ASRRGRLAEAF
TRBV7-6	TRBJ2-7	ASSPRPLSGGGSYEQY
TRBV28	TRBJ1-2	ASSLTGSGYT
TRBV5-1	TRBJ2-7	ASSLAGFGSYEQY
TRBV2	TRBJ2-3	ASSDVEGGTDTQY
TRBV4-2	TRBJ1-2	ASLAQGARGGYT
TRBV29-1	TRBJ1-2	SGGLSDGYT
TRBV6-2/TRBV6-3	TRBJ2-1	ASSSAMGNEQF
TRBV7-9	TRBJ1-6	ASTPGGIDNSPLH
TRBV2	TRBJ1-4	ASSRQSTNEKLF
TRBV10-2	TRBJ2-3	ASLSGGASTDTQY
TRBV19	TRBJ1-5	ASKGRGTGDNQPQH
TRBV10-3	TRBJ1-2	AISGSQRDYGYT
TRBV5-1	TRBJ2-1	ASRDRVANEQF
TRBV19	TRBJ2-1	ASSMTGGPPNEQF
TRBV7-9	TRBJ1-1	ASSHGGGNTEAF
TRBV12-3/TRBV12-4	TRBJ1-4	ASRGQNNEKLF
TRBV7-3	TRBJ2-2	ASSAGGPNTGELF
TRBV5-1	TRBJ1-3	ASSSTGVGNTIY
TRBV6-1	TRBJ1-5	ASSETPTGINQPQH
TRBV11-2	TRBJ2-2	ASTSTSGIAGELF
TRBV7-9	TRBJ1-5	ASSLWRQGVSSNQPQH
TRBV15	TRBJ2-7	ATSIGGREKYEQY